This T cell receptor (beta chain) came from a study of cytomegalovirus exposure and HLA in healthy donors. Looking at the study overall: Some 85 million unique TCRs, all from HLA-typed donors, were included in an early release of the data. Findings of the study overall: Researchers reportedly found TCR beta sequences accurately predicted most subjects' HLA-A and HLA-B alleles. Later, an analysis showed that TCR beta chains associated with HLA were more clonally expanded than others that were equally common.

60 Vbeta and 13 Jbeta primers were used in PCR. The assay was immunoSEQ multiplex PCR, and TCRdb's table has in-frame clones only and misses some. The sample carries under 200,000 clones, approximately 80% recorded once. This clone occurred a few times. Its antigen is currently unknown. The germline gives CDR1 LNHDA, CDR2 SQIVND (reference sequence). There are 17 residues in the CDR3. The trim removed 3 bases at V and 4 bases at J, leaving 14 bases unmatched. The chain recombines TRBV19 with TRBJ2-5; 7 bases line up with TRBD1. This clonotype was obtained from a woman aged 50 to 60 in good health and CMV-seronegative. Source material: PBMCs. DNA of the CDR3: TGTGCCAGTAGTATTGGGTCCAGGGGGAGTCCAAGAGAGACCCAGTACTTC. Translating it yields CASSIGSRGSPRETQYF.